This entry features one T cell receptor beta chain sequence. V was shortened by 1 base and J by 2 bases, with 12 bases between the two germline ends. Germline-derived CDR1 and CDR2 are SEHNR and FQNEAQ (reference sequence). The CDR3 sequence is 15 residues long. These data belong to a study of shared clonotypes between healthy human individuals. Original handling: Filtering differed for immunoSEQ, which gave only junction sequences without quality scores. Some clones are missing from TCRdb's copy, which holds only in-frame ones; the method was immunoSEQ multiplex PCR. Clone size and V and J calls were adopted from that table, with D and trimming inferred from the DNA. The sample yields 1.6 million or so clones, roughly 95% seen once.

The sequence derives from a man aged 25 to 45 in good health. The sample comprised naive CD4+ T cells sorted from blood. This sample's subset: CD45RA+ positively selected. The rearrangement uses TRBV7-9 and TRBJ2-7, with a possible D match to TRBD1 (6 bases). The chain's CDR3 is CASSLGGAGAYEQYF. In DNA form, the CDR3 reads TGTGCCAGCAGCTTAGGAGGAGCAGGGGCCTACGAGCAGTACTTC.